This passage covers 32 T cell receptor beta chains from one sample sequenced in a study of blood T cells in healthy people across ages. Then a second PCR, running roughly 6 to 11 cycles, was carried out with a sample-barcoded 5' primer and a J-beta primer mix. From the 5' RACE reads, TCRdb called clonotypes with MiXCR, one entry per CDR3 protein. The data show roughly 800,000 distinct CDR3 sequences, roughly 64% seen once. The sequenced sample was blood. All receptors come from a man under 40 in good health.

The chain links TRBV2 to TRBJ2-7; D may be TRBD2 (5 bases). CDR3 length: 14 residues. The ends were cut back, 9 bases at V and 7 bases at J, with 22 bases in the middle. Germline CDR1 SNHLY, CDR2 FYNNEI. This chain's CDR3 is CASQNPAEYNEQYF. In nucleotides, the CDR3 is TGTGCCAGTCAAAATCCAGCGGAGTACAATGAGCAGTACTTC.

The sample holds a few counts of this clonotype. This CDR3 is CSASGQGTEAFF. The DNA for the CDR3 is TGCAGTGCTAGCGGGCAGGGCACTGAAGCTTTCTTT. The chain recombines TRBV20-1 with TRBJ1-1; TRBD1 might be the D (5 bases). V was shortened by 3 bases and J by 4 bases, with 9 bases between the two germline ends. This CDR3 region has 12 residues. CDR1 and CDR2 (germline): DFQATT, SNEGSKA (reference sequence).

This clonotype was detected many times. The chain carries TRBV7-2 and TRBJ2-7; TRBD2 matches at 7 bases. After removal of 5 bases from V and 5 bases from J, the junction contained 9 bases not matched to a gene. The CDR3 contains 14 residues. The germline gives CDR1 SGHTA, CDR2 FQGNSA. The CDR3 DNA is TGTGCCAGCAGCCCAGCATACCTAGCGGACGAGCAGTACTTC. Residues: CASSPAYLADEQYF. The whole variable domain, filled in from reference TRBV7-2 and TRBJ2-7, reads GAGVSQSPSNKVTEKGKDVELRCDPISGHTALYWYRQSLGQGLEFLIYFQGNSAPDKSGLPSDRFSAERTGGSVSTLTIQRTQQEDSAVYLCASSPAYLADEQYFGPGTRLTVT.

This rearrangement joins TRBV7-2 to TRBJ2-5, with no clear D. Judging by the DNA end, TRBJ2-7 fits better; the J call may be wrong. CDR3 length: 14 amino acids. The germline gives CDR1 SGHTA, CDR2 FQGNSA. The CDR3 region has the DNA TGTGCCAGCAGCGTAGGTGGTCAGCCATACGAGCAGTACTTC. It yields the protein CASSVGGQPYEQYF.

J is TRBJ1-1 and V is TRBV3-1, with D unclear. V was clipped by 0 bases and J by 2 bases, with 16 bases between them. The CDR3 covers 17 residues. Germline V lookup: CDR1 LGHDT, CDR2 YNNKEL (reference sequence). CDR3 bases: TGTGCCAGCAGCCAAGAGAAAAAGGCCTCCCGCAACACTGAAGCTTTCTTT. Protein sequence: CASSQEKKASRNTEAFF.

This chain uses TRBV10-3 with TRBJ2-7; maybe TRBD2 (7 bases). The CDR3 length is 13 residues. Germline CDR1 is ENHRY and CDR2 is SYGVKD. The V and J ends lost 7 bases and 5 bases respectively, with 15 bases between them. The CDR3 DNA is TGTGCCATCATGGGACGGGGGGCAGACGAGCAGTACTTC. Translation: CAIMGRGADEQYF.

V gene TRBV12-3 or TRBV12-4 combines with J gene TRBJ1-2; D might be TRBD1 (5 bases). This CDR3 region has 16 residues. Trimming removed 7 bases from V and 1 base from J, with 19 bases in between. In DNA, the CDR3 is TGTGCCAGCACGATCAGGGTGTATAGGGGTAACTATGGCTACACCTTC. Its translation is CASTIRVYRGNYGYTF.

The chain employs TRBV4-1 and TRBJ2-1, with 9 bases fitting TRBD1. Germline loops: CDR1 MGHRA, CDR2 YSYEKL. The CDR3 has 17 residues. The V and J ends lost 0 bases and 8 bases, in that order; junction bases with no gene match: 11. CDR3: CASSQDRGQGLLDEQFF. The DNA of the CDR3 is TGCGCCAGCAGCCAAGATCGCGGACAGGGGCTCCTTGATGAGCAGTTCTTC.

The CDR3: CASTRTGGLAREQFF. CDR3 bases: TGTGCCAGCACCCGCACGGGGGGGCTTGCACGTGAGCAGTTCTTC. The rearrangement joins TRBV7-2 to TRBJ2-1; 8 nucleotides agree with TRBD2. This CDR3 is built from 15 residues. Germline CDR1 is SGHTA and CDR2 is FQGNSA. Trimming took 7 bases from V and 9 from J; bases not matched to a gene: 14. Together with reference TRBV7-2 and TRBJ2-1, the CDR3 gives the full variable domain: GAGVSQSPSNKVTEKGKDVELRCDPISGHTALYWYRQSLGQGLEFLIYFQGNSAPDKSGLPSDRFSAERTGGSVSTLTIQRTQQEDSAVYLCASTRTGGLAREQFFGPGTRLTVL.

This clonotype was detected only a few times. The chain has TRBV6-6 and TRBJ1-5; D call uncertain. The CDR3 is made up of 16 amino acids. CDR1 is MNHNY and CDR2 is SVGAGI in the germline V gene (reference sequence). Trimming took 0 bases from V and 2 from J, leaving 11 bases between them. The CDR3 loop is CASSYSSVHGNQPQHF. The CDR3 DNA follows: TGTGCCAGCAGTTACTCGTCTGTGCACGGCAATCAGCCCCAGCATTTT.

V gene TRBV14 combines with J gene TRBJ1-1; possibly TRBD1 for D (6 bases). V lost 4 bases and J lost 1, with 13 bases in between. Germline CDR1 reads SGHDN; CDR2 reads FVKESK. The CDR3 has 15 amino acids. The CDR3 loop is CASSPHRDWNTEAFF. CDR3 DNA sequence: TGTGCCAGCAGCCCACACAGGGATTGGAACACTGAAGCTTTCTTT. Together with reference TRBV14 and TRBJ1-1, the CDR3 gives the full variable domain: EAGVTQFPSHSVIEKGQTVTLRCDPISGHDNLYWYRRVMGKEIKFLLHFVKESKQDESGMPNNRFLAERTGGTYSTLKVQPAELEDSGVYFCASSPHRDWNTEAFFGQGTRLTVV.

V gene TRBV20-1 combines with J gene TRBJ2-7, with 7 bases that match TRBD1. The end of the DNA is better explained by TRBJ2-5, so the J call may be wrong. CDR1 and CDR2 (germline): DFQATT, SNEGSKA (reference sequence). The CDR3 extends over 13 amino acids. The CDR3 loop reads CSATTGAGETQYF. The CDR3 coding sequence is TGCAGTGCTACTACAGGGGCAGGAGAGACCCAGTACTTC.

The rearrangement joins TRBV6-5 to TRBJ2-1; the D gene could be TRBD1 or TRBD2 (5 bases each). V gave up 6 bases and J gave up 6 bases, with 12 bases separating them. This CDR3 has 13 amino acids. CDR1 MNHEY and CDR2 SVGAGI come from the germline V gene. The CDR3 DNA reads TGTGCCAGCAGCCACGGGACCCCCAATGAGCAGTTCTTC. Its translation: CASSHGTPNEQFF.

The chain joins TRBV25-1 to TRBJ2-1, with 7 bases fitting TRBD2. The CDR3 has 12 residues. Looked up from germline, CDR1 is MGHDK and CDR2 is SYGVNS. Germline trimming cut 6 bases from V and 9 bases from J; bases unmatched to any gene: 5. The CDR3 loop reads CASSPGTIEQFF. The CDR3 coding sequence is TGTGCCAGCAGCCCTGGGACTATTGAGCAGTTCTTC.

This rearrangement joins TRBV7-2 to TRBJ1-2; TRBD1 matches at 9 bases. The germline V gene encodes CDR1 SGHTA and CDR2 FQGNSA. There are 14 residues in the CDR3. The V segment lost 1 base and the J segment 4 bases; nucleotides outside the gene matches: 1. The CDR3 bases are TGTGCCAGCAGCTTAGGGGACAGGGTCTATGGCTACACCTTC. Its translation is CASSLGDRVYGYTF.

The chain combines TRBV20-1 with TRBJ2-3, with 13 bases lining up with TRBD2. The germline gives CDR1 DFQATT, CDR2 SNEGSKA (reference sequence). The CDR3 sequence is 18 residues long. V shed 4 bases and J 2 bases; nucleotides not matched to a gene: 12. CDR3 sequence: CSANGDQLAGGPTDTQYF. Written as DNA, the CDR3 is TGCAGTGCTAACGGCGACCAACTAGCGGGAGGGCCCACAGATACGCAGTATTTT.

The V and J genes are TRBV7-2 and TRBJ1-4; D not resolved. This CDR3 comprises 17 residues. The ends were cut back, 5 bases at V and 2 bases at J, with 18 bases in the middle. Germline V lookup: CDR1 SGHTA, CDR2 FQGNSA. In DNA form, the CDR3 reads TGTGCCAGCAGCCTCGAAATCATCCTCGAGACTAATGAAAAACTGTTTTTT. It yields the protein CASSLEIILETNEKLFF.

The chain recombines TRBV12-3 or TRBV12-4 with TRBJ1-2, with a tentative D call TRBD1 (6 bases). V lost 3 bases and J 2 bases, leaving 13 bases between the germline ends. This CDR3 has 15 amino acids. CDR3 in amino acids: CASSFGQIINYGYTF. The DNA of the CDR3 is TGTGCCAGCAGTTTCGGACAGATTATCAACTATGGCTACACCTTC.

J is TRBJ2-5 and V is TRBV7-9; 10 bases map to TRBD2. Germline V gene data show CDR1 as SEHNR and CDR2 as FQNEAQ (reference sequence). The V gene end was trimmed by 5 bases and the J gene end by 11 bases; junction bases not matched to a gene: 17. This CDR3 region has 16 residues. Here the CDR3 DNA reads TGTGCCAGCAGCGTAAGACTAGCGGGCTACCACAATGAGCAGTACTTC. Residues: CASSVRLAGYHNEQYF.

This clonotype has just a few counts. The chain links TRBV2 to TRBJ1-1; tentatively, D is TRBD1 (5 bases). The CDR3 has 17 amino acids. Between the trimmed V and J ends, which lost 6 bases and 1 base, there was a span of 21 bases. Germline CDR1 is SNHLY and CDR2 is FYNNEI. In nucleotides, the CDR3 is TGTGCCAGCAGGGCGTGGAGGGGCGGAAATCCGAACACTGAAGCTTTCTTT. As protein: CASRAWRGGNPNTEAFF.

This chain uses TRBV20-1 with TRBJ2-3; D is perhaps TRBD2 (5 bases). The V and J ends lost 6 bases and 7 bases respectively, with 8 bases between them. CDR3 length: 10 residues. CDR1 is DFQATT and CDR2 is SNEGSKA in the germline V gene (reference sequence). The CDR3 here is CSARENTQYF. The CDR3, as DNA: TGCAGTGCGAGGGAGAATACGCAGTATTTT.

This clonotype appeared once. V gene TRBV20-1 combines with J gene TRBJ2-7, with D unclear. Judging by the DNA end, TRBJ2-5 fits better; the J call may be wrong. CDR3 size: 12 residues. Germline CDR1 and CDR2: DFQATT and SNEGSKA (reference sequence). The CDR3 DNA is TGCAGTGCTAGAGATTCGGCGGAGACCCAGTACTTC. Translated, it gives CSARDSAETQYF.

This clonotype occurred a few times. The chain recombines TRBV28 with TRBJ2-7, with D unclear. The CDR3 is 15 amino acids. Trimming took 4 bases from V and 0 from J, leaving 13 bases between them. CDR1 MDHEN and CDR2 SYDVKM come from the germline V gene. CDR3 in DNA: TGTGCCAGCAGTTCATATGGCGAGAGCTCCTACGAGCAGTACTTC. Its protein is CASSSYGESSYEQYF.

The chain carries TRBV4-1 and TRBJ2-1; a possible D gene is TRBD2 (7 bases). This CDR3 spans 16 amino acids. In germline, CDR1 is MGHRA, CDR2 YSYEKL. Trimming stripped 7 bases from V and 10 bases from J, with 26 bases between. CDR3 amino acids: CASTNQDGGGRDEQFF. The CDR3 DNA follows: TGCGCCAGCACAAACCAAGATGGGGGGGGCCGGGACGAGCAGTTCTTC.

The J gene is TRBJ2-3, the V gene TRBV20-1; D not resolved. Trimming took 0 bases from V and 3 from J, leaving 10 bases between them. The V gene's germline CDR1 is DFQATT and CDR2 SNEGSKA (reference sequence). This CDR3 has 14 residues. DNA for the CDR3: TGCAGTGCTAGAGATCCTGGTCGTACAGATACGCAGTATTTT. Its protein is CSARDPGRTDTQYF.

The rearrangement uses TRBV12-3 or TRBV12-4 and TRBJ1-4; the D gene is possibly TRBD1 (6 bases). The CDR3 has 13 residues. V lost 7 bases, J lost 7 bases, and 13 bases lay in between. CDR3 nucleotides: TGTGCCAGCAAACTTACAGGGATTGAAAAACTGTTTTTT. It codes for CASKLTGIEKLFF.

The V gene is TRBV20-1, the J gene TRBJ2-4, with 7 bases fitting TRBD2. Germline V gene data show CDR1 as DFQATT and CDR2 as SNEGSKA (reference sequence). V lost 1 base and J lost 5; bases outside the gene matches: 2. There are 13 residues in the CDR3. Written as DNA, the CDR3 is TGCAGTGCTAGAGGCGGGGGTGAAAACATTCAGTACTTC. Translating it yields CSARGGGENIQYF.

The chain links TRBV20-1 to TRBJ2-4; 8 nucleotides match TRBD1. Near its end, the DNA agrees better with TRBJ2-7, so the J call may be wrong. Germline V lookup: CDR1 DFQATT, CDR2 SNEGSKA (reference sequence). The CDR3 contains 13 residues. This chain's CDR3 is CSAPDRVFDEQYF. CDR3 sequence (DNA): TGCAGTGCTCCGGACAGGGTGTTCGACGAGCAGTACTTC.

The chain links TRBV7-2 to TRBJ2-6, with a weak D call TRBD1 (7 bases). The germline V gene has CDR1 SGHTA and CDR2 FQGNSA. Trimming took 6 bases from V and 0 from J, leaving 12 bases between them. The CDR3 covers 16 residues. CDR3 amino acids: CASSRRGLSGANVLTF. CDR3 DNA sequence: TGTGCCAGCAGTAGGAGGGGGCTCTCTGGGGCCAACGTCCTGACTTTC.

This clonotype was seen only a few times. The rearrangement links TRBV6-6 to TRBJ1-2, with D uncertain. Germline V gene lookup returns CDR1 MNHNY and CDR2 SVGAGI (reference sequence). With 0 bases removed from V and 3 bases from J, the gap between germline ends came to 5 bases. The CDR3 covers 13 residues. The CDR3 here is CASSYSNDYGYTF. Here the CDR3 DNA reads TGTGCCAGCAGTTACTCGAACGACTATGGCTACACCTTC.

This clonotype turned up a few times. The CDR3 coding sequence is TGTGCCAGCAGCTCCGTCGGGCCCCGCAGCTACGAGCAGTACTTC. Translated, it gives CASSSVGPRSYEQYF. The J gene is TRBJ2-7, the V gene TRBV7-9; no reliable D call. This CDR3 spans 15 amino acids. Per the germline V gene, CDR1 is SEHNR and CDR2 is FQNEAQ (reference sequence). V lost 4 bases to trimming and J lost 3 bases, with 16 bases between them.

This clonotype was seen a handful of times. Here the CDR3 reads CASSLEGGRRSYEQYF. CDR3 nucleotides: TGCGCCAGCAGCTTGGAGGGGGGGCGGAGGTCCTACGAGCAGTACTTC. This chain connects TRBV5-1 to TRBJ2-7, with a weak D call TRBD2 (7 bases). The V gene's germline CDR1 is SGHRS and CDR2 YFSETQ. The CDR3 has 16 residues. The V end lost 0 bases, the J end lost 1 base, and 14 bases lay between the germline ends.